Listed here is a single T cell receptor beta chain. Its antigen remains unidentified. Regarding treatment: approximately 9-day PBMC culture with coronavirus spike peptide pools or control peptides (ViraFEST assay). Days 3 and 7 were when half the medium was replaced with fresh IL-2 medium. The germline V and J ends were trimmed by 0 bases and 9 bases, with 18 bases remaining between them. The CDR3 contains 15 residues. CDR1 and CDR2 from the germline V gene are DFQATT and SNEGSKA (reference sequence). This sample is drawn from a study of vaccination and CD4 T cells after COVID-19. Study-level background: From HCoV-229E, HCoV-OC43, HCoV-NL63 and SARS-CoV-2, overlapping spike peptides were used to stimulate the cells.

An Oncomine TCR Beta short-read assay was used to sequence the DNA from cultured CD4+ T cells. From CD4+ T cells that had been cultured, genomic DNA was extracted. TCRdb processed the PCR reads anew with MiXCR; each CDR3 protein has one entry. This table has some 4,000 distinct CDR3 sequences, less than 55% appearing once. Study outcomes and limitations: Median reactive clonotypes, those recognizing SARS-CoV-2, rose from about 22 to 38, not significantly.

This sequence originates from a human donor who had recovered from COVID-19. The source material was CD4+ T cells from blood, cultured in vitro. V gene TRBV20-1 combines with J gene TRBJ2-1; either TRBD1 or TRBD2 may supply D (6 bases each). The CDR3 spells CSARDRQGLRGEQFF. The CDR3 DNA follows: TGCAGTGCTAGAGACCGGCAGGGGTTGCGGGGTGAGCAGTTCTTC.